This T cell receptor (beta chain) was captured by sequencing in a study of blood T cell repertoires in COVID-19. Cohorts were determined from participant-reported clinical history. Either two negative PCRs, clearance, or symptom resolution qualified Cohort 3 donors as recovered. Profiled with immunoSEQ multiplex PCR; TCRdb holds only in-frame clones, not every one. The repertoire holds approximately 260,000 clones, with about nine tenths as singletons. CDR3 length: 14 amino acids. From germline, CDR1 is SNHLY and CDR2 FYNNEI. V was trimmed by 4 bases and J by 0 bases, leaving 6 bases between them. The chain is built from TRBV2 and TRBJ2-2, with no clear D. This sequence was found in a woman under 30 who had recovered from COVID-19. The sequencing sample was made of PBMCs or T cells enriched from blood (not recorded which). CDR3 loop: CASSVQSNTGELFF. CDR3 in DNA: TGTGCCAGCAGTGTTCAGTCGAACACCGGGGAGCTGTTTTTT.